The rows below give T cell receptor beta chains drawn from one sample of a study of blood T cells in healthy people across ages. MiXCR, applied by TCRdb to the 5' RACE reads, yields one record per CDR3 protein. The sample lists 1.5 million to 2 million distinct CDR3 sequences, about 50% occurring once. The sequenced sample consisted of blood. The receptor source for this set is a middle-aged woman in good health. Each CDR3 is given without its conserved first and last residue.

CDR3aa	j_gene	v_gene
ASSYQDRVNEQF	TRBJ2-1	TRBV6-2/TRBV6-3
ASSATGSGTYNEQF	TRBJ2-1	TRBV7-2
SADGRGGLDTQY	TRBJ2-3	TRBV20-1
ASSFGGGHQPQH	TRBJ1-5	TRBV6-2/TRBV6-3
ASAPVQSSYEQY	TRBJ2-7	TRBV4-1
SAREELWNSPLH	TRBJ1-6	TRBV20-1
ASSYRQAHNEQF	TRBJ2-1	TRBV6-5
ASSSGQNSYNEQF	TRBJ2-1	TRBV2
ASSDSFRGGISEQY	-	TRBV4-2
SARFPSSGGLSYEQY	TRBJ2-7	TRBV20-1
AIRTRVGEAF	TRBJ1-1	TRBV28
ASSFETGGDDNEQF	TRBJ2-1	TRBV7-4
ASSLARTGSGQETQY	TRBJ2-5	TRBV7-2
ASSVFPGGMETQY	TRBJ2-5	TRBV9
ASSQRRTSGGAGSRSDTQY	TRBJ2-3	TRBV4-2
ASSQVFLARHTDTQY	TRBJ2-3	TRBV4-1
ASSRTGEHYGYT	TRBJ1-2	TRBV7-8
ASSHPGQIQETQY	TRBJ2-5	TRBV4-1
SASGVTGGLQF	TRBJ2-1	TRBV20-1
ASSLLSSGGAVTQY	TRBJ2-3	TRBV5-1
ASSHTTGPSGNTIY	TRBJ1-3	TRBV4-1
ASSLQQGASIGTDTQY	TRBJ2-3	TRBV5-1
ASSTTGPTGAQY	TRBJ2-3	TRBV6-6
SVPSGGPRYEQY	TRBJ2-7	TRBV20-1
ASSDYGEQF	TRBJ2-1	TRBV6-4
ATSDSVSGGYT	TRBJ1-2	TRBV24-1
ASSSRRTSGGARFYEQF	TRBJ2-1	TRBV6-2/TRBV6-3
ASSLEQGVRYGYT	TRBJ1-2	TRBV11-2
ASSLGGTASSGANVLT	TRBJ2-6	TRBV4-3
ASNRRGGDVYEQY	-	TRBV5-1
ASSAGQSSYEQY	TRBJ2-7	TRBV9
ASRQTGTSGSYEQY	TRBJ2-7	TRBV28
ASSSGADNQPQH	TRBJ1-5	TRBV6-2/TRBV6-3
ASSLVASRGADTQY	TRBJ2-3	TRBV11-2
ASSLRGDGSYEQY	TRBJ2-7	TRBV12-3/TRBV12-4